This TCR beta chain was documented in a study of CD8 T cells in Susac syndrome. General study findings and limits: As acknowledged by the study, its TCR sequencing and HLA analysis included a relatively small number of individuals.

Sequencing targeted TCR beta in blood CD8+ and CD4+ T cells. Through negative isolation, CD4+ and CD8+ T cells were obtained, while TEMRA cells were enriched using FACS. Notes on this clonotype: What it binds is not known.

This CDR3 contains 12 residues. CDR1 SQVTM and CDR2 ANQGSEA come from the germline V gene. The V and J ends lost 6 bases and 1 base respectively, with 9 bases between them. Reverse transcription of about 0.5 to 1 ug RNA used random hexamers. Amplification of TCR beta CDR3 by immunoSEQ multiplex PCR spanned 54 Vbeta and 13 Jbeta. TCRdb redid the calling of the immunoSEQ multiplex PCR reads with MiXCR, one entry per CDR3 protein. The sample consists of fewer than 150,000 distinct CDR3 sequences, over 90% of them appearing once. This receptor was taken from a human donor in good health. This rearrangement joins TRBV29-1 to TRBJ1-2; D possibly corresponds to TRBD1 (6 bases). The sequenced sample consisted of CD4+ T cells from PBMCs. The CDR3 DNA follows: TGCAGCGTGAGACAGGATAACTATGGCTACACCTTC. It specifies CSVRQDNYGYTF. Filled out from reference TRBV29-1 and TRBJ1-2, the complete variable domain reads SAVISQKPSRDICQRGTSLTIQCQVDSQVTMMFWYRQQPGQSLTLIATANQGSEATYESGFVIDKFPISRPNLTFSTLTVSNMSPEDSSIYLCSVRQDNYGYTFGSGTRLTVV.